This entry lists 7 T cell receptor beta chains sequenced from one sample in a study of T cells in Graves' hyperthyroidism and ophthalmopathy. RNA transcripts served as the template for amplifying TCR beta CDR3 regions. The TCR CDR3 first-round RT-PCR relied on the HTBI primer set. MiXCR, run by TCRdb on the multiplex PCR reads, gives a single entry per CDR3 protein. The sample lists some 350,000 distinct CDR3 sequences; about 18% were seen once. Sequences were obtained from blood. These receptors originate from a woman aged 18-29 years with Graves' hyperthyroidism.

This clonotype has at least ten counts. The chain links TRBV28 to TRBJ1-1; unclear D gene. Germline assignment: CDR1 MDHEN and CDR2 SYDVKM. With 7 bases removed from V and 0 bases from J, the gap between germline ends came to 12 bases. This CDR3 spans 14 amino acids. Here the CDR3 reads CASIRDGMNTEAFF. The CDR3 bases are TGTGCCAGCATCCGAGACGGGATGAACACTGAAGCTTTCTTT.

The chain combines TRBV20-1 with TRBJ1-1; D call uncertain. The length of the CDR3 is 12 residues. Trimming cost V 7 bases and J 9 bases, with 18 bases left between them. Germline V gene sequence: CDR1 DFQATT, CDR2 SNEGSKA (reference sequence). As DNA, the CDR3 is TGCAGTGATAATAAGGTCAGCAGTCAAGCTTTCTTT. Translated, it gives CSDNKVSSQAFF.

This clonotype was detected many times. The rearrangement uses TRBV6-1 and TRBJ1-5; 11 bases align to TRBD1. The V gene's germline CDR1 is MNHNS and CDR2 SASEGT. This CDR3 spans 15 amino acids. J gave up 8 bases and V 6 bases, and 9 bases lay outside the gene matches. CDR3 DNA: TGTGCCAGCAGAAGGGGACAGGGGGGTGTGGAGCCCCAGCATTTT. Translating it yields CASRRGQGGVEPQHF.

The genes are TRBV12-3 or TRBV12-4 and TRBJ1-1; no clear D gene. CDR3 length: 17 residues. Trimming took off 8 bases at V and 4 bases at J, with 26 bases between the two ends. The CDR3 sequence is CASWTGIAASGSTEAFF. CDR3 DNA sequence: TGTGCCAGCTGGACCGGAATAGCTGCGAGTGGAAGCACTGAAGCTTTCTTT.

This clonotype occurred many times. The chain has TRBV9 and TRBJ2-7; no definite D call. The V gene lost 3 bases and the J gene lost 3 bases, with 10 bases spanning the gap. CDR3 size: 13 residues. Germline V gives CDR1 SGDLS, CDR2 YYNGEE. In DNA form, the CDR3 reads TGTGCCAGCAGCGCCGCCCCGAACTACGAGCAGTACTTC. It codes for CASSAAPNYEQYF.

This clonotype was recorded many times. V and J are TRBV28 and TRBJ1-5; a weak D match, TRBD1 (6 bases). V was pared by 0 bases and J by 3 bases, with 12 bases between. The CDR3 is 16 residues long. Germline CDR1 MDHEN, CDR2 SYDVKM. The CDR3 sequence is CASSLWAGVHNQPQHF. In nucleotides, the CDR3 is TGTGCCAGCAGTTTATGGGCAGGGGTCCACAATCAGCCCCAGCATTTT.

The chain employs TRBV29-1 and TRBJ1-2, with 9 bases lining up with TRBD1. The CDR3 is 14 residues long. J was trimmed by 5 bases and V by 5 bases; bases with no gene match: 9. In germline, CDR1 is SQVTM, CDR2 ANQGSEA. The CDR3 bases are TGCAGCGTTAAATTTTACGGGACAGGGTATGGCTACACCTTC. Its translation is CSVKFYGTGYGYTF.